The rows below give T cell receptor beta chains drawn from one sample of a study of cytomegalovirus exposure and HLA in healthy donors. TCRdb keeps only in-frame clones here, not all; method: immunoSEQ multiplex PCR. Its clone listing holds approximately 100,000 clones. Sequencing was carried out using PBMCs. The receptors here all came from a man aged 35-49 years in good health and CMV-seronegative. Each CDR3 is given with its conserved first and last residue. The D gene is left open where the match is weak.

j_gene: TRBJ2-7; d_gene: TRBD2; v_gene: TRBV6-5; CDR3nt: TGTGCCAGCAGGGCAGGCGGGAGCTCCTACGAGCAGTACTTC; CDR3aa: CASRAGGSSYEQYF
j_gene: TRBJ1-2; d_gene: TRBD1; v_gene: TRBV9; CDR3nt: TGTGCCAGCAGCTTACGGGGACAGGGCTCCTATGGCTACACCTTC; CDR3aa: CASSLRGQGSYGYTF
j_gene: TRBJ1-3; d_gene: .; v_gene: TRBV7-9; CDR3nt: TGTGCCAGCAGCCCGGACACCATTCCTGGAAACACCATATATTTT; CDR3aa: CASSPDTIPGNTIYF
j_gene: TRBJ2-7; d_gene: TRBD1; v_gene: TRBV6-1; CDR3nt: TGTGCCAGCAGTGAGGGACAGGGGGCGTTTTACGAGCAGTACTTC; CDR3aa: CASSEGQGAFYEQYF
j_gene: TRBJ2-2; d_gene: TRBD2; v_gene: TRBV27; CDR3nt: TGTGCCAGCAGTTTCAGGCGGGAGACCGGGGAGCTGTTTTTT; CDR3aa: CASSFRRETGELFF
j_gene: TRBJ2-1; d_gene: TRBD2; v_gene: TRBV27; CDR3nt: TGTGCCAGCAGTCTTCACCCAGGACTAGCGGGAAACAATGAGCAGTTCTTC; CDR3aa: CASSLHPGLAGNNEQFF
j_gene: TRBJ1-1; d_gene: TRBD1; v_gene: TRBV30; CDR3nt: TGTGCCTGGACCCGAGCAGGGGGAAGGGGGAGTCTAAGCACTGAAGCTTTCTTT; CDR3aa: CAWTRAGGRGSLSTEAFF
j_gene: TRBJ2-1; d_gene: TRBD2; v_gene: TRBV18; CDR3nt: TGTGCCAGCTCACCAGGCGGGAGGGCCCGAAATGAGCAGTTCTTC; CDR3aa: CASSPGGRARNEQFF
j_gene: TRBJ1-1; d_gene: .; v_gene: TRBV28; CDR3nt: TGTGCCAGCTCCAGGAATGGAGCTTTCTTT; CDR3aa: CASSRNGAFF
j_gene: TRBJ1-1; d_gene: .; v_gene: TRBV5-6; CDR3nt: TGTGCCAGCAGCGTGGGACATTTGGTAGGTACTGAAGCTTTCTTT; CDR3aa: CASSVGHLVGTEAFF
j_gene: TRBJ2-3; d_gene: TRBD1; v_gene: TRBV6-5; CDR3nt: TGTGCCAGCAGTTACGGAGCAGGGGGAACAGATACGCAGTATTTT; CDR3aa: CASSYGAGGTDTQYF
j_gene: TRBJ2-7; d_gene: TRBD2; v_gene: TRBV6-1; CDR3nt: TGTGCCAGCAAGCGGACTAGCGGCGAGCAGTACTTC; CDR3aa: CASKRTSGEQYF
j_gene: TRBJ2-7; d_gene: TRBD2; v_gene: TRBV28; CDR3nt: TGTGCCAGCAGTTTGAAGGCGGGGGCCTACGAGCAGTACTTC; CDR3aa: CASSLKAGAYEQYF
j_gene: TRBJ1-1; d_gene: .; v_gene: TRBV4-1; CDR3nt: TGCGCCAGCAGCCAAGATCGAGGTGACACTGAAGCTTTCTTT; CDR3aa: CASSQDRGDTEAFF
j_gene: TRBJ1-2; d_gene: .; v_gene: TRBV5-1; CDR3nt: TGCGCCAGCAGCGGGGGAGGGGGAGACTATGGCTACACCTTC; CDR3aa: CASSGGGGDYGYTF
j_gene: TRBJ1-2; d_gene: .; v_gene: TRBV21-1; CDR3nt: TGTGCCAGCAGCAAAGACGGGGGACAGGGGGCACCCAACTATGGCTACACCTTC; CDR3aa: CASSKDGGQGAPNYGYTF
j_gene: TRBJ2-7; d_gene: .; v_gene: TRBV4-2; CDR3nt: TGTGCCAGCAGCCAAGAGGTGGGGATCTACCAGGGCGAGCAGTACTTC; CDR3aa: CASSQEVGIYQGEQYF
j_gene: TRBJ2-7; d_gene: TRBD1; v_gene: TRBV23-1; CDR3nt: TGCGCCAGCAGTCAGTCCCTCGCGGACAGGGGAAGAGAGCAGTACTTC; CDR3aa: CASSQSLADRGREQYF
j_gene: TRBJ1-1; d_gene: TRBD1; v_gene: TRBV4-2; CDR3nt: TGTGCCAGCAGCCGTAGGACAGGGGGCCGGAACACTGAAGCTTTCTTT; CDR3aa: CASSRRTGGRNTEAFF
j_gene: TRBJ1-3; d_gene: .; v_gene: TRBV7-8; CDR3nt: TGTGCCAGCAGCTTAGGTTTCGGTGGTGGAAACACCATATATTTT; CDR3aa: CASSLGFGGGNTIYF
j_gene: TRBJ2-7; d_gene: TRBD2; v_gene: TRBV5-6; CDR3nt: TGTGCCAGCAGCTTTTCGTACGGCCTAGCGGGGGGGCGAGACTACGAGCAGTACTTC; CDR3aa: CASSFSYGLAGGRDYEQYF
j_gene: TRBJ2-1; d_gene: .; v_gene: TRBV10-1; CDR3nt: TGCGCCAGCAGGGACTCCCTGGGGGGTGAGCAGTTCTTC; CDR3aa: CASRDSLGGEQFF
j_gene: TRBJ1-1; d_gene: .; v_gene: TRBV6-1; CDR3nt: TGTGCCAGCAGCCCCGGGGGGCGGACTGAAGCTTTCTTT; CDR3aa: CASSPGGRTEAFF
j_gene: TRBJ2-3; d_gene: TRBD1; v_gene: TRBV7-6; CDR3nt: TGTGCCAGCAGCTTAGCAGACAGGGAATATCCAGATACGCAGTATTTT; CDR3aa: CASSLADREYPDTQYF
j_gene: TRBJ1-5; d_gene: .; v_gene: TRBV19; CDR3nt: TGTGCCAGTAGGGCCAGGGTCGACAATCAGCCCCAGCATTTT; CDR3aa: CASRARVDNQPQHF
j_gene: TRBJ1-4; d_gene: TRBD1; v_gene: TRBV10-3; CDR3nt: TGTGCCATCAGTACCCCCTCCACAGGGGGCGATGAAAAACTGTTTTTT; CDR3aa: CAISTPSTGGDEKLFF
j_gene: TRBJ1-2; d_gene: .; v_gene: TRBV10-3; CDR3nt: TGTGCCATCAGTGGTACCGCAGCTAACTATGGCTACACCTTC; CDR3aa: CAISGTAANYGYTF
j_gene: TRBJ1-4; d_gene: .; v_gene: TRBV7-2; CDR3nt: TGTGCCAGCAGCTTAGGGGGTGCTGGAGGTAATGAAAAACTGTTTTTT; CDR3aa: CASSLGGAGGNEKLFF
j_gene: TRBJ2-1; d_gene: TRBD2; v_gene: TRBV28; CDR3nt: TGTGCCAGCAGTTCAGCTAGCGGGAGTTTTAATGAGCAGTTCTTC; CDR3aa: CASSSASGSFNEQFF
j_gene: TRBJ2-1; d_gene: TRBD2; v_gene: TRBV29-1; CDR3nt: TGCAGCGTTGAGGGGCCCCGGGCAGGGAGGGCTAGCGGGAGATCCAATGAGCAGTTCTTC; CDR3aa: CSVEGPRAGRASGRSNEQFF
j_gene: TRBJ2-1; d_gene: TRBD2; v_gene: TRBV27; CDR3nt: TGTGCCAGCAGTTTAAGACTAGCGGGAGTCAATGAGCAGTTCTTC; CDR3aa: CASSLRLAGVNEQFF
j_gene: TRBJ2-3; d_gene: TRBD2; v_gene: TRBV5-4; CDR3nt: TGTGCCAGCAGCTTGGCGGGCGGGAGGGCCCCAGATACGCAGTATTTT; CDR3aa: CASSLAGGRAPDTQYF